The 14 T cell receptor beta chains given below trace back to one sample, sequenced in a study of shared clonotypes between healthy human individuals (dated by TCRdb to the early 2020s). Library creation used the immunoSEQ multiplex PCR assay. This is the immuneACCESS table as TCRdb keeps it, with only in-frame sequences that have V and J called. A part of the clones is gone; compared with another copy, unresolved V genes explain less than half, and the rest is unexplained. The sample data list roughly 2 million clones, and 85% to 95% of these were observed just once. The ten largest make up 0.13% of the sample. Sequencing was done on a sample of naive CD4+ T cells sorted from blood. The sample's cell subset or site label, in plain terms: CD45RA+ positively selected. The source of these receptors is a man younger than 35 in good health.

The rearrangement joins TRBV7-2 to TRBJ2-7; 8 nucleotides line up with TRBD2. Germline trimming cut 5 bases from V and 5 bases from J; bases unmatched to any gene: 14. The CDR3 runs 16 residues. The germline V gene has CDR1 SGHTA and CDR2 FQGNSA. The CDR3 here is CASSQRSGLVLHEQYF. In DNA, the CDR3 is TGTGCCAGCAGCCAACGTTCGGGACTAGTACTTCACGAGCAGTACTTC.

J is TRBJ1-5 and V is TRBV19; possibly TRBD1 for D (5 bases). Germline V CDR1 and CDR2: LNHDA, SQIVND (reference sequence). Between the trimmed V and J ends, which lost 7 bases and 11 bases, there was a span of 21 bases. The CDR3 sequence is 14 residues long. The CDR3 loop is CASTSDRDVLAQHF. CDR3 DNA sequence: TGTGCCAGTACCTCGGACCGGGACGTCTTGGCCCAGCATTTT.

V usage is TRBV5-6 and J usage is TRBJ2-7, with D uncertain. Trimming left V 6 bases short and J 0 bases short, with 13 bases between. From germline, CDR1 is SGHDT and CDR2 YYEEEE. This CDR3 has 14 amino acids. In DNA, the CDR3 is TGTGCCAGCACTAAGGCAGGCCTCTCCTACGAGCAGTACTTC. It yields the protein CASTKAGLSYEQYF.

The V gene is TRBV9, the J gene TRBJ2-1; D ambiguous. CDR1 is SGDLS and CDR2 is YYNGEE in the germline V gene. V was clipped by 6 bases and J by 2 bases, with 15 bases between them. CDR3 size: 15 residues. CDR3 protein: CASTKSGSPYNEQFF. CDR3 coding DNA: TGTGCCAGCACCAAATCCGGATCCCCCTACAATGAGCAGTTCTTC.

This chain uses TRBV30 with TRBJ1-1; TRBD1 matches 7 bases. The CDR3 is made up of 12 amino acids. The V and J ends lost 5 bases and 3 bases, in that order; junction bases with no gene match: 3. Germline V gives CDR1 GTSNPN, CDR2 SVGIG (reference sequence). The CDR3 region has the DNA TGTGCCTGGGGGGACAGTTACACTGAAGCTTTCTTT. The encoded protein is CAWGDSYTEAFF.

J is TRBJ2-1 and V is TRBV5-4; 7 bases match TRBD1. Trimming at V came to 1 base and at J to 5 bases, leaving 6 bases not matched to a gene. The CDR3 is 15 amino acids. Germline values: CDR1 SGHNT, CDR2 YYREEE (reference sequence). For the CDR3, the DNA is TGTGCCAGCAGCTTGAGGGGGCGCGTCAACAATGAGCAGTTCTTC. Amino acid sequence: CASSLRGRVNNEQFF.

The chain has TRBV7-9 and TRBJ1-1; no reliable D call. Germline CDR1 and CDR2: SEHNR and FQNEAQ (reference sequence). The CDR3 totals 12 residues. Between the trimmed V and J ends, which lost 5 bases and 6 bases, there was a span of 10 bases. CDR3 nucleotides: TGTGCCAGCAGCCAGACGGCTTCTGAAGCTTTCTTT. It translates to CASSQTASEAFF.

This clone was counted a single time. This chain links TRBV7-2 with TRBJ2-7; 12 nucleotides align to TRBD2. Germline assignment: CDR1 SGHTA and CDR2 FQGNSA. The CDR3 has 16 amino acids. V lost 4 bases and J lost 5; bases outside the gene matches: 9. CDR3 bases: TGTGCCAGCAGCTACCTGACTAGCGGGAGAGTTCACGAGCAGTACTTC. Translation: CASSYLTSGRVHEQYF.

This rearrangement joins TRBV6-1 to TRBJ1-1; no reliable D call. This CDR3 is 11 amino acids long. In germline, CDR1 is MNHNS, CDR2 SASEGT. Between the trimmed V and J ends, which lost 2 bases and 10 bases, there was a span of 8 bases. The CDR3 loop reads CASSERMGAFF. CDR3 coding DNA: TGTGCCAGCAGTGAAAGGATGGGAGCTTTCTTT.

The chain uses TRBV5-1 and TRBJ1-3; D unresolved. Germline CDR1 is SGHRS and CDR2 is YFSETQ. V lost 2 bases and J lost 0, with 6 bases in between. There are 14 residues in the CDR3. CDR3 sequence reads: CASSLFHSGNTIYF. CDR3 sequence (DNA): TGCGCCAGCAGCTTATTTCACTCTGGAAACACCATATATTTT.

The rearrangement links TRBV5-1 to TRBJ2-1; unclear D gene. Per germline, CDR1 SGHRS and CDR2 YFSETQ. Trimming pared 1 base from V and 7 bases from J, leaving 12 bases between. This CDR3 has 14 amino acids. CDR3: CASSLRSVANEQFF. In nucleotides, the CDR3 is TGCGCCAGCAGCTTGCGGTCAGTTGCTAATGAGCAGTTCTTC.

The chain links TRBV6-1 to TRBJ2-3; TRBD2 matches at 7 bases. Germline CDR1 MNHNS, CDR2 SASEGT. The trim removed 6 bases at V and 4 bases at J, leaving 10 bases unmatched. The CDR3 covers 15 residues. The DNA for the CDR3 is TGTGCCAGCAGGCGGGCGGGAGTGGTGGCAGATACGCAGTATTTT. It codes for CASRRAGVVADTQYF.

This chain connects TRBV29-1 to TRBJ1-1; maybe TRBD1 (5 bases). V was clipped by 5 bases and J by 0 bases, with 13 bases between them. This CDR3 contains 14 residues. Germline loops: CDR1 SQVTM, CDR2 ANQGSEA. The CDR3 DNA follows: TGCAGCGTTTTAACCGGGACCTTGAACACTGAAGCTTTCTTT. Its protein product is CSVLTGTLNTEAFF.

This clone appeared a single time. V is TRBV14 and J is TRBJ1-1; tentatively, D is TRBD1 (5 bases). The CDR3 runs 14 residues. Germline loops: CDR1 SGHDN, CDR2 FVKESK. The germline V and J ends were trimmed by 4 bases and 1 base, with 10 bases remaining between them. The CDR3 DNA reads TGTGCCAGCAGCCTGCCGGGGCGGAACACTGAAGCTTTCTTT. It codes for CASSLPGRNTEAFF.